The 31 T cell receptor beta chains below come from one sample, sequenced in a study of blood T cell repertoires in COVID-19. TCRdb's table, derived via immunoSEQ multiplex PCR, lists solely in-frame clones and lacks some. This sample carries 300,000 or so clones, 70% to 90% of them seen once, and the ten largest clones take roughly 3.6%. Sequenced input: peripheral blood. The receptors here all came from a woman in her forties with acute or convalescent COVID-19.

A single count supports this clone. This sample also contains other DNA sequences that code for the same CDR3. The rearrangement links TRBV5-1 to TRBJ2-5; maybe TRBD1 (5 bases). Germline V gene lookup returns CDR1 SGHRS and CDR2 YFSETQ. The V and J ends lost 4 bases and 1 base respectively, with 8 bases between them. The CDR3 loop spans 13 amino acids. CDR3 protein: CASSPGLQETQYF. CDR3 bases: TGCGCCAGCAGCCCAGGGCTCCAAGAGACCCAGTACTTC.

J is TRBJ2-1 and V is TRBV11-2; TRBD1 agrees at 8 bases. The V gene's germline CDR1 is SGHAT and CDR2 FQNNGV. The CDR3 runs to 15 residues. With 4 bases clipped from V and 4 bases from J, the junction kept 6 bases outside the gene matches. Here the CDR3 DNA reads TGTGCCAGCAGCTCCCGGGACAGGCTTTACAATGAGCAGTTCTTC. This sequence encodes CASSSRDRLYNEQFF.

The V gene is TRBV19, the J gene TRBJ1-6; TRBD1 is a possible D gene (5 bases). Germline CDR1 and CDR2: LNHDA and SQIVND (reference sequence). CDR3 length equals 16 residues. V was trimmed by 5 bases and J by 10 bases, leaving 21 bases between them. DNA of the CDR3: TGTGCCAGTAGTCCGGGACGTCGGACGAGCGGGTCACCCCTCCACTTT. Its protein is CASSPGRRTSGSPLHF.

V is TRBV2 and J is TRBJ1-2; no reliable D call. V dropped 8 bases and J dropped 4 bases, with 11 bases sitting between them. The V gene's germline CDR1 is SNHLY and CDR2 FYNNEI. The CDR3 spans 12 residues. CDR3 DNA: TGTGCCAGCGCTGCGGAGTCCTATGGCTACACCTTC. It yields the protein CASAAESYGYTF.

The J gene is TRBJ2-1, the V gene TRBV5-1, with TRBD1 matching 8 bases. V lost 0 bases and J lost 4; bases outside the gene matches: 6. CDR3 length: 16 amino acids. CDR1 and CDR2 (germline): SGHRS, YFSETQ. The CDR3 reads CASSLGDRRLYNEQFF. The CDR3 DNA reads TGCGCCAGCAGCTTGGGGGACAGGAGACTTTACAATGAGCAGTTCTTC. Supplemented by reference TRBV5-1 and TRBJ2-1, the full variable domain reads KAGVTQTPRYLIKTRGQQVTLSCSPISGHRSVSWYQQTPGQGLQFLFEYFSETQRNKGNFPGRFSGRQFSNSRSEMNVSTLELGDSALYLCASSLGDRRLYNEQFFGPGTRLTVL.

CDR3 sequence: CASSQTFLGAYNEKLFF. As DNA, the CDR3 is TGTGCCAGCAGCCAAACGTTTTTGGGGGCCTATAATGAAAAACTGTTTTTT. The chain carries TRBV14 and TRBJ1-4; TRBD1 is a possible D gene (6 bases). Between the trimmed V and J ends, which lost 2 bases and 4 bases, there was a span of 17 bases. The V gene's germline CDR1 is SGHDN and CDR2 FVKESK. The CDR3 extends over 17 amino acids.

The chain is built from TRBV5-6 and TRBJ1-1; 9 bases map to TRBD1. This CDR3 spans 16 amino acids. Germline V gene data show CDR1 as SGHDT and CDR2 as YYEEEE. V shed 6 bases and J 7 bases; nucleotides not matched to a gene: 16. The CDR3 region has the DNA TGTGCCAGCACCACAACGTGGGGGGGACAGGGACTTGAAGCTTTCTTT. Amino acids: CASTTTWGGQGLEAFF.

The chain employs TRBV6-5 and TRBJ2-7; D possibly corresponds to TRBD1 (5 bases). This CDR3 region has 13 residues. The V gene's germline CDR1 is MNHEY and CDR2 SVGAGI. The DNA of the CDR3 is TGTGCCAGCAGGTACTTTAGGGGTTACGAGCAGTACGTC. This encodes CASRYFRGYEQYV.

This chain connects TRBV5-6 to TRBJ2-5; 7 bases map to TRBD2. This CDR3 spans 16 amino acids. The junction had 12 bases not matched to a gene; V was cut back by 3 bases and J by 4 bases. The germline V gene encodes CDR1 SGHDT and CDR2 YYEEEE. CDR3 nucleotides: TGTGCCAGCAGCTCGTCCGCCGAGCGGGGAGGAGAGACCCAGTACTTC. The encoded protein is CASSSSAERGGETQYF. The entire variable domain, with the rest obtained from reference TRBV5-6 and TRBJ2-5, is as follows: DAGVTQSPTHLIKTRGQQVTLRCSPKSGHDTVSWYQQALGQGPQFIFQYYEEEERQRGNFPDRFSGHQFPNYSSELNVNALLLGDSALYLCASSSSAERGGETQYFGPGTRLLVL.

This chain joins TRBV21-1 and TRBJ2-2; the D segment call TRBD1 is taken from the table without a DNA check. TRBV21-1 is labeled a pseudogene. The CDR3 totals 14 residues. This CDR3 is CASTDRGGTGELFF. The CDR3 DNA reads as TGTGCCAGCACTGACAGGGGTGGGACCGGGGAGCTGTTTTTT.

J is TRBJ2-1 and V is TRBV6-2 or TRBV6-3; 16 nucleotides match TRBD2. The CDR3 extends over 24 amino acids. V lost 6 bases to trimming and J lost 6 bases; unmatched junction nucleotides: 29. In germline, CDR1 is MNHEY, CDR2 SVGEGT. CDR3 in amino acids: CASSLPVGTSGGDQGAQTSNEQFF. CDR3 in DNA: TGTGCCAGCAGCCTGCCCGTCGGGACTAGCGGGGGGGACCAGGGTGCCCAAACCTCCAATGAGCAGTTCTTC.

The chain carries TRBV9 and TRBJ2-3, with 9 bases aligning to TRBD1. Germline V CDR1 and CDR2: SGDLS, YYNGEE. The CDR3 has 15 amino acids. With 3 bases clipped from V and 2 bases from J, the junction kept 4 bases outside the gene matches. The CDR3 coding sequence is TGTGCCAGCAGCGCCAGACAGGGGGTCACAGATACGCAGTATTTT. Its translation is CASSARQGVTDTQYF. Supplemented by reference TRBV9 and TRBJ2-3, the full variable domain reads DSGVTQTPKHLITATGQRVTLRCSPRSGDLSVYWYQQSLDQGLQFLIQYYNGEERAKGNILERFSAQQFPDLHSELNLSSLELGDSALYFCASSARQGVTDTQYFGPGTRLTVL.

This clone was counted a single time. J is TRBJ2-3 and V is TRBV5-6; possible D gene TRBD2, 6 bases. V lost 3 bases, J lost 11 bases, and 19 bases lay in between. Germline lookup yields CDR1 SGHDT and CDR2 YYEEEE. The CDR3 sequence is 14 residues long. The CDR3 is CASSSSTRPERQYF. The CDR3 DNA reads as TGTGCCAGCAGCTCCTCGACTAGGCCCGAAAGGCAGTATTTT.

This clone has only one observation. The rearrangement links TRBV28 to TRBJ1-2; D is uncertain. The CDR3 sequence is 10 residues long. Germline V gene data show CDR1 as MDHEN and CDR2 as SYDVKM. V was cut by 10 bases and J by 10 bases, with 13 bases left in between. The CDR3 sequence is CATWTGDYTF. Here the CDR3 DNA reads TGTGCCACCTGGACTGGGGACTACACCTTC.

This clone was counted a single time. The chain recombines TRBV29-1 with TRBJ2-1; 8 bases match TRBD2. CDR1 and CDR2 from the germline V gene are SQVTM and ANQGSEA. V lost 8 bases and J lost 4; bases outside the gene matches: 13. This CDR3 comprises 15 residues. The CDR3 reads CSSRGGLEGYNEQFF. CDR3 sequence (DNA): TGCAGCTCCCGGGGGGGCCTAGAGGGGTACAATGAGCAGTTCTTC.

The rearrangement uses TRBV4-1 and TRBJ2-2, with D tentatively TRBD2 (6 bases). V dropped 4 bases and J dropped 6 bases, with 15 bases sitting between them. This CDR3 comprises 15 residues. The germline CDR1 and CDR2 sequences are MGHRA and YSYEKL. In DNA form, the CDR3 reads TGCGCCAGCAGCCCAAGGGCGGGGATACCCGGGGAGCTGTTTTTT. It is translated as CASSPRAGIPGELFF.

The chain combines TRBV10-3 with TRBJ2-3; 8 bases map to TRBD1. Germline V gene sequence: CDR1 ENHRY, CDR2 SYGVKD. Losses at the gene ends were 6 bases for V and 0 bases for J; bases not matched to a gene: 11. The CDR3 loop spans 17 amino acids. The DNA of the CDR3 is TGTGCCATCAGACCAGGACAGGGCCACTCTAGCACAGATACGCAGTATTTT. Protein sequence: CAIRPGQGHSSTDTQYF.

This chain joins TRBV9 and TRBJ2-2; D possibly corresponds to TRBD1 (6 bases). The length of the CDR3 is 14 residues. Per the germline V gene, CDR1 is SGDLS and CDR2 is YYNGEE. V was trimmed by 3 bases and J by 5 bases, leaving 11 bases between them. As DNA, the CDR3 is TGTGCCAGCAGCGAGGGGGTGACAACCGGGGAGCTGTTTTTT. It codes for CASSEGVTTGELFF. The full variable domain, completed using reference TRBV9 and TRBJ2-2, is DSGVTQTPKHLITATGQRVTLRCSPRSGDLSVYWYQQSLDQGLQFLIQYYNGEERAKGNILERFSAQQFPDLHSELNLSSLELGDSALYFCASSEGVTTGELFFGEGSRLTVL.

This chain uses TRBV5-1 with TRBJ2-7; 9 bases map to TRBD2. The CDR3 covers 17 residues. Germline V gene sequence: CDR1 SGHRS, CDR2 YFSETQ. V dropped 4 bases and J dropped 0; count of bases not matched to a gene: 11. The CDR3 protein is CASSRTPSSGVSYEQYV. The CDR3 DNA is TGCGCCAGCAGCCGGACACCATCTAGCGGGGTCTCCTACGAGCAGTACGTC.

In this sample, this clone turned up once. The chain has TRBV6-6 and TRBJ1-2; TRBD1 matches 8 bases. CDR3 length equals 15 residues. Germline V CDR1 and CDR2: MNHNY, SVGAGI (reference sequence). V lost 2 bases and J lost 6; bases outside the gene matches: 8. DNA for the CDR3: TGTGCCAGCAGTTACACCCCAGGACAGGGCCATGGCTACACCTTC. Residues: CASSYTPGQGHGYTF.

The chain uses TRBV19 and TRBJ1-4; D gene ambiguous. Trimming stripped 3 bases from V and 0 bases from J, with 8 bases between. Germline V gives CDR1 LNHDA, CDR2 SQIVND (reference sequence). The CDR3 covers 15 residues. CDR3 coding DNA: TGTGCCAGTAGTATTTCAGTCACAACTAATGAAAAACTGTTTTTT. Translation: CASSISVTTNEKLFF.

V gene TRBV10-3 combines with J gene TRBJ1-2; 7 bases match TRBD1. This CDR3 spans 17 amino acids. In germline, CDR1 is ENHRY, CDR2 SYGVKD. The V segment lost 4 bases and the J segment 0 bases; nucleotides outside the gene matches: 11. CDR3 residues: CAISAAPPGQTNYGYTF. The DNA of the CDR3 is TGTGCCATCAGTGCGGCACCTCCGGGACAGACTAACTATGGCTACACCTTC.

The rearrangement uses TRBV12-3 or TRBV12-4 and TRBJ1-5; D gene ambiguous. The CDR3 loop spans 11 amino acids. The V and J ends lost 2 bases and 9 bases respectively, with 5 bases between them. CDR3 coding DNA: TGTGCCAGCAGTTTAACCGGGCCCCAGCATTTT. This sequence encodes CASSLTGPQHF.

V gene TRBV27 combines with J gene TRBJ2-3, with D possibly being TRBD1 (5 bases). Germline CDR1 is MNHEY and CDR2 is SMNVEV (reference sequence). Trimming cost V 2 bases and J 7 bases, with 13 bases left between them. CDR3 length: 14 residues. As DNA, the CDR3 is TGTGCCAGCAGTTTAAAGGGGAAGTTAAATACGCAGTATTTT. Its translation is CASSLKGKLNTQYF.

This chain joins TRBV6-5 and TRBJ1-1; 11 bases match TRBD1. V gave up 0 bases and J gave up 7 bases; unmatched junction bases: 4. The CDR3 covers 15 residues. Germline V gene sequence: CDR1 MNHEY, CDR2 SVGAGI. The CDR3 sequence is CASSYSDRGQGEAFF. For the CDR3, the DNA is TGTGCCAGCAGTTACTCGGACAGGGGGCAAGGTGAAGCTTTCTTT.

The V call is TRBV27, the J call TRBJ1-1, with a possible D match to TRBD1 (5 bases). Germline loops: CDR1 MNHEY, CDR2 SMNVEV (reference sequence). This CDR3 is built from 17 residues. Trimming removed 6 bases from V and 1 base from J, with 21 bases in between. CDR3 sequence reads: CASSPRGGWRGNTEAFF. CDR3 DNA: TGTGCCAGCAGCCCCCGGGGGGGTTGGAGGGGGAACACTGAAGCTTTCTTT.

The chain has TRBV4-1 and TRBJ2-5; D is uncertain. Germline V CDR1 and CDR2: MGHRA, YSYEKL. The CDR3 sequence is 17 residues long. V shed 4 bases and J shed 2 bases, with 20 bases lying between them. CDR3 nucleotide sequence: TGCGCCAGCAGCCCACTGTTTGGCGGAGTAGAGCAAGAGACCCAGTACTTC. It is translated as CASSPLFGGVEQETQYF.

This rearrangement joins TRBV5-1 to TRBJ2-2; 7 nucleotides match TRBD2. CDR1 is SGHRS, CDR2 YFSETQ, per germline. Trimming cost V 0 bases and J 0 bases; bases outside gene matches: 2. This CDR3 contains 16 residues. CDR3 sequence reads: CASSLDSGANTGELFF. CDR3 nucleotide sequence: TGCGCCAGCAGCTTGGACAGCGGGGCGAACACCGGGGAGCTGTTTTTT.

This clone came up once. The same CDR3 is also encoded by other DNA sequences in this sample. The DNA for the CDR3 is TGTGCCAGCTCTCAGGGTTATGGCTACACCTTC. This gives the protein CASSQGYGYTF. The chain links TRBV25-1 to TRBJ1-2; possible D gene TRBD1, 5 bases. Germline V gene lookup returns CDR1 MGHDK and CDR2 SYGVNS. Trimming cost V 8 bases and J 5 bases, with 9 bases left between them. CDR3 length: 11 amino acids.

The V gene is TRBV3-1 (or the pseudogene TRBV3-2), the J gene TRBJ1-2, with 8 bases aligning to TRBD1. The germline gives CDR1 LGHDT, CDR2 YNNKEL (reference sequence). With 1 base clipped from V and 8 bases from J, the junction kept 6 bases outside the gene matches. This CDR3 has 14 residues. CDR3 coding DNA: TGTGCCAGCAGCCAAGTTGCAGGGGGCCAAGGCTACACCTTC. Translation: CASSQVAGGQGYTF.

This rearrangement joins TRBV19 to TRBJ1-2; 10 bases agree with TRBD1. Germline lookup yields CDR1 LNHDA and CDR2 SQIVND (reference sequence). The V segment lost 6 bases and the J segment 5 bases; nucleotides outside the gene matches: 6. This CDR3 contains 14 residues. Here the CDR3 reads CASSRDRGEYGYTF. CDR3 coding DNA: TGTGCCAGTAGCCGGGACAGGGGAGAGTATGGCTACACCTTC.